Below, 23 T cell receptor beta chains from the same sample are listed, as sequenced in a study of T cell responses to AZD1222 COVID-19 vaccine. Produced via immunoSEQ multiplex PCR; TCRdb's table is partial and in-frame only. The sample includes 180,000 or so clones, approximately 90% of them seen just once. Sequencing used peripheral blood, obtained 28 days after the second AZD1222 dose. These receptors came from an adult who received the AZD1222 COVID-19 vaccine.

The rearrangement joins TRBV9 to TRBJ2-1; 10 bases are shared with TRBD2. The J segment lost 7 bases and the V segment lost 0 bases, leaving 7 bases of the junction unmatched. Germline V gene data show CDR1 as SGDLS and CDR2 as YYNGEE. This CDR3 is built from 16 residues. CDR3 residues: CASSVGKREGRNEQFF. The CDR3 bases are TGTGCCAGCAGCGTAGGGAAGCGGGAGGGGAGGAATGAGCAGTTCTTC.

V is TRBV3-1 (or the pseudogene TRBV3-2) and J is TRBJ2-2, with D tentatively TRBD2 (6 bases). From germline, CDR1 is LGHDT and CDR2 YNNKEL (reference sequence). The ends were cut back, 1 base at V and 3 bases at J, with 12 bases in the middle. This CDR3 region has 16 residues. CDR3 sequence (DNA): TGTGCCAGCAGCCAAGTGGCTAGCGCTTACACCGGGGAGCTGTTTTTT. Protein: CASSQVASAYTGELFF.

This chain connects TRBV6-5 to TRBJ1-1; D unresolved. Per the germline V gene, CDR1 is MNHEY and CDR2 is SVGAGI. V dropped 2 bases and J dropped 4 bases, with 8 bases sitting between them. The CDR3 spans 13 residues. The CDR3 here is CASSYDGLTEAFF. CDR3 DNA sequence: TGTGCCAGCAGTTACGACGGGCTCACTGAAGCTTTCTTT.

This clone was detected only once. The chain is built from TRBV5-1 and TRBJ1-5, with TRBD1 matching over 9 bases. V lost 4 bases and J lost 7; bases outside the gene matches: 6. The CDR3 covers 14 residues. In germline, CDR1 is SGHRS, CDR2 YFSETQ. CDR3 protein: CASSAQGAGQPQHF. As DNA, the CDR3 is TGCGCCAGCAGCGCACAGGGGGCTGGCCAGCCCCAGCATTTT.

CDR3 in DNA: TGTGCCAGCAGCTCAGGGGGACGCAGTAGGTTCGGTGGCAATCAGCCCCAGCATTTT. It encodes CASSSGGRSRFGGNQPQHF. This chain connects TRBV7-2 to TRBJ1-5; 7 nucleotides match TRBD1. With V trimmed by 4 bases and J by 2 bases, 17 bases remained unmatched. Germline assignment: CDR1 SGHTA and CDR2 FQGNSA. This CDR3 is built from 19 residues.

This chain connects TRBV4-2 to TRBJ1-6; 8 nucleotides align to TRBD1. The CDR3 is made up of 18 amino acids. From germline, CDR1 is LGHNA and CDR2 YNFKEQ. The V segment lost 0 bases and the J segment 6 bases; nucleotides outside the gene matches: 10. The CDR3, as DNA: TGTGCCAGCAGCCAAGAGCTCCCCGGACAGGGTGGTAATTCACCCCTCCACTTT. It specifies CASSQELPGQGGNSPLHF.

A single count supports this clone. This rearrangement joins TRBV5-4 to TRBJ1-1, with D uncertain. This CDR3 comprises 15 residues. CDR1 and CDR2 from the germline V gene are SGHNT and YYREEE (reference sequence). Trimming took off 5 bases at V and 0 bases at J, with 14 bases between the two ends. CDR3 amino acids: CASSPQSGMNTEAFF. DNA for the CDR3: TGTGCCAGCAGTCCTCAGTCGGGAATGAACACTGAAGCTTTCTTT.

A single count supports this clone. The chain couples TRBV7-9 to TRBJ2-1, with TRBD2 as a possible D gene (5 bases). CDR3 length: 12 amino acids. Deletions cut 5 bases from V and 5 bases from J, with 7 bases between. CDR1 is SEHNR, CDR2 FQNEAQ, per germline (reference sequence). CDR3 amino acids: CASSPGNNEQFF. CDR3 in DNA: TGTGCCAGCAGCCCCGGGAACAATGAGCAGTTCTTC.

This clone was detected once. The chain employs TRBV9 and TRBJ2-1; weak D call: TRBD1 (6 bases). The V end was cut by 4 bases, the J end by 8 bases, with 16 bases between. The CDR3 consists of 14 residues. Germline-derived CDR1 and CDR2 are SGDLS and YYNGEE. The CDR3 region is CASSQGIGVDEQFF. The DNA of the CDR3 is TGTGCCAGCAGCCAGGGGATCGGGGTGGATGAGCAGTTCTTC.

V gene TRBV5-5 combines with J gene TRBJ1-4, with D unclear. V shed 2 bases and J shed 8 bases, with 10 bases lying between them. Germline assignment: CDR1 SGHKS and CDR2 YYEKEE (reference sequence). This CDR3 is 13 amino acids long. CDR3 coding DNA: TGTGCCAGCAGCTTATTACCGGTGGAAAAACTGTTTTTT. It yields the protein CASSLLPVEKLFF.

On this clone itself: The same CDR3 arises from other DNA sequences in this sample as well. This chain uses TRBV4-3 with TRBJ2-5; tentative D call: TRBD2 (6 bases). Looked up from germline, CDR1 is LGHNA and CDR2 is YSLEER. This CDR3 has 15 residues. Trimming removed 0 bases at V and 4 bases at J, with 12 bases between. The CDR3 sequence: CASSQDLGGRETQYF. The CDR3 DNA sequence: TGCGCCAGCAGCCAAGATCTGGGGGGACGAGAGACCCAGTACTTC.

The V gene is TRBV28, the J gene TRBJ2-1; possibly TRBD1 for D (6 bases). CDR3 length: 16 amino acids. V lost 6 bases and J lost 2, with 17 bases in between. Germline lookup yields CDR1 MDHEN and CDR2 SYDVKM. CDR3 sequence: CASSPAAAGAYNEQFF. The CDR3 DNA sequence: TGTGCCAGCAGCCCAGCCGCCGCAGGGGCCTACAATGAGCAGTTCTTC.

The V and J genes are TRBV28 and TRBJ2-7, with TRBD1 matching over 9 bases. The CDR3 is 16 amino acids. Trimming cost V 5 bases and J 4 bases; bases outside gene matches: 12. Germline V gene lookup returns CDR1 MDHEN and CDR2 SYDVKM. The CDR3 sequence is CASSITLGTGSYEQYF. CDR3 DNA sequence: TGTGCCAGCAGTATCACCCTCGGGACAGGGAGTTACGAGCAGTACTTC. Full variable domain (outside the CDR3, taken from reference TRBV28 and TRBJ2-7): DVKVTQSSRYLVKRTGEKVFLECVQDMDHENMFWYRQDPGLGLRLIYFSYDVKMKEKGDIPEGYSVSREKKERFSLILESASTNQTSMYLCASSITLGTGSYEQYFGPGTRLTVT.

The chain has TRBV7-3 and TRBJ2-1; TRBD2 might be the D (5 bases). Germline V gene data show CDR1 as SGHTA and CDR2 as FQGTGA. Trimming removed 4 bases from V and 5 bases from J, with 6 bases in between. The CDR3 consists of 12 residues. The CDR3 protein is CASSSGDNEQFF. DNA for the CDR3: TGTGCCAGCAGCTCCGGGGACAATGAGCAGTTCTTC. Variable domain in full (rest from reference TRBV7-3 and TRBJ2-1): GAGVSQTPSNKVTEKGKYVELRCDPISGHTALYWYRQSLGQGPEFLIYFQGTGAADDSGLPNDRFFAVRPEGSVSTLKIQRTERGDSAVYLCASSSGDNEQFFGPGTRLTVL.

The V and J genes are TRBV7-6 and TRBJ2-1; TRBD2 matches at 10 bases. CDR3 length equals 16 residues. Germline assignment: CDR1 SGHVS and CDR2 FNYEAQ. V trimming: 5 bases; J trimming: 7 bases; junction bases outside the gene matches: 11. Written as DNA, the CDR3 is TGTGCCAGCAGCATTATCCGGGCTAGCGGGAGTAATGAGCAGTTCTTC. This codes for CASSIIRASGSNEQFF.

The chain combines TRBV21-1 with TRBJ1-6; the listed D gene, TRBD1, was not tested against the DNA. TRBV21-1 is shown as a pseudogene. The CDR3 has 19 residues. The CDR3 DNA follows: TGTGCCAGCATTACCCGCCCCGGACAGGGGGAGGTCGCGAGTTCACCCCTCCACTTT. This encodes CASITRPGQGEVASSPLHF.

This clone was counted a single time. The V call is TRBV2, the J call TRBJ1-2, with D unresolved. CDR3 length equals 12 residues. Germline CDR1 and CDR2: SNHLY and FYNNEI. V was trimmed by 2 bases and J by 8 bases, leaving 9 bases between them. As DNA, the CDR3 is TGTGCCAGCAGTGAAACGGACGACGGCTACACCTTC. Translated, it gives CASSETDDGYTF.

This clone was seen once. The rearrangement links TRBV24-1 to TRBJ2-7, with 7 bases that match TRBD1. The CDR3 has 16 residues. In germline, CDR1 is KGHDR, CDR2 SFDVKD. With 4 bases clipped from V and 2 bases from J, the junction kept 10 bases outside the gene matches. For the CDR3, the DNA is TGTGCCACCAGTGACTCCCGGACAGGCCCCCCCTACGAGCAGTACTTC. Its translation: CATSDSRTGPPYEQYF.

The rearrangement uses TRBV9 and TRBJ2-3, with 9 bases lining up with TRBD1. V shed 4 bases and J 4 bases; nucleotides not matched to a gene: 4. CDR1 SGDLS and CDR2 YYNGEE come from the germline V gene. The CDR3 loop spans 14 amino acids. The CDR3 protein is CASSPRTGADTQYF. The CDR3 DNA follows: TGTGCCAGCAGCCCGAGGACAGGGGCAGATACGCAGTATTTT.

This chain uses TRBV28 with TRBJ2-2, with 7 nucleotides matching TRBD2. V shed 3 bases, J shed 5 bases, and the junction held 6 bases outside the gene matches. CDR3 size: 15 residues. Looked up from germline, CDR1 is MDHEN and CDR2 is SYDVKM. The CDR3: CASSFLSGGTGELFF. CDR3 sequence (DNA): TGTGCCAGCAGTTTTTTGTCCGGGGGGACCGGGGAGCTGTTTTTT.

The chain combines TRBV19 with TRBJ2-7; the match to TRBD2 covers 11 bases. The germline V gene has CDR1 LNHDA and CDR2 SQIVND (reference sequence). The CDR3 covers 16 residues. V trimming: 0 bases; J trimming: 4 bases; junction bases outside the gene matches: 5. The CDR3 DNA reads as TGTGCCAGTAGTATAGAGCTAGCGGGAGGATCTTACGAGCAGTACTTC. Translated: CASSIELAGGSYEQYF.

The CDR3 DNA reads as TGTGCCAGCAGGCCAGGGCCGGGGGAGCAGTTCTTC. Translated, it gives CASRPGPGEQFF. V gene TRBV12-3 or TRBV12-4 combines with J gene TRBJ2-1; the D gene could be TRBD1 or TRBD2 (5 bases each). Trimming stripped 6 bases from V and 10 bases from J, with 13 bases between. CDR3 length equals 12 residues.

The chain carries TRBV19 and TRBJ2-7, with 8 bases lining up with TRBD2. In germline, CDR1 is LNHDA, CDR2 SQIVND (reference sequence). This CDR3 has 15 residues. Trimming at V came to 3 bases and at J to 2 bases, leaving 6 bases not matched to a gene. This CDR3 reads CASSILSGGTYEQYF. CDR3 nucleotide sequence: TGTGCCAGTAGTATTCTGAGCGGGGGCACCTACGAGCAGTACTTC.